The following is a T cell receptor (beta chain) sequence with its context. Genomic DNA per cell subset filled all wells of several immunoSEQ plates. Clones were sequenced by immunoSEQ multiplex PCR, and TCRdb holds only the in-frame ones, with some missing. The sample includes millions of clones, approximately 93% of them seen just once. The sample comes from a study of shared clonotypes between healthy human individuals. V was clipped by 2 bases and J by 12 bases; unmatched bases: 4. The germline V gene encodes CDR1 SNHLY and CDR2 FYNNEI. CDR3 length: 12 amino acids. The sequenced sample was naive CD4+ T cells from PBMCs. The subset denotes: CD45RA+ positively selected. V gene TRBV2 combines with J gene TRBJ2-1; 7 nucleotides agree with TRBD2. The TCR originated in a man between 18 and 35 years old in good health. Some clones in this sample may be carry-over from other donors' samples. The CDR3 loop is CASSESLAVQFF. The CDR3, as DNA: TGTGCCAGCAGTGAAAGTCTAGCGGTGCAGTTCTTC.